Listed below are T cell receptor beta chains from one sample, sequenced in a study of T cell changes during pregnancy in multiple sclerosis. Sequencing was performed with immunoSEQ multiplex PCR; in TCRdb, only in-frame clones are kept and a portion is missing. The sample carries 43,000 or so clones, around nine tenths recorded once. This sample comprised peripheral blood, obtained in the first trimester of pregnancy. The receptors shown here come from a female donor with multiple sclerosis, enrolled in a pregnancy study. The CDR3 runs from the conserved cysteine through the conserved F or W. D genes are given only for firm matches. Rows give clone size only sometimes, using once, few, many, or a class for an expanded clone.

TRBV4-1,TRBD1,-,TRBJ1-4,CASSQDLRGTNEKLFF,TGCGCCAGCAGCCAAGATCTCAGGGGGACTAATGAAAAACTGTTTTTT
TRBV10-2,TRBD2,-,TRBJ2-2,CASTLGGGTGELFF,TGCGCCAGCACCCTGGGGGGGGGAACCGGGGAGCTGTTTTTT
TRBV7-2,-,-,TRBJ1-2,CASSLVVGGETNYGYTF,TGTGCCAGCAGCTTAGTTGTAGGGGGGGAAACTAACTATGGCTACACCTTC
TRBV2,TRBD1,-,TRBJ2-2,CASSPQGAYTGELFF,TGTGCCAGCAGTCCCCAGGGGGCCTACACCGGGGAGCTGTTTTTT
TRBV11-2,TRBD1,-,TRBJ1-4,CASSPDRGDGKLFF,TGTGCCAGCAGCCCAGACAGGGGAGACGGAAAACTGTTTTTT
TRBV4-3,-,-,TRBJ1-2,CASSQDFRGGYGYTF,TGCGCCAGCAGCCAAGATTTCCGGGGTGGCTATGGCTACACCTTC
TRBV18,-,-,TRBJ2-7,CASSPTGGGPYEQYF,TGTGCCAGCTCACCCACGGGAGGGGGCCCCTACGAGCAGTACTTC
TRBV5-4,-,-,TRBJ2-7,CASSHPSPGGFYEQYF,TGTGCCAGCAGCCACCCCAGTCCAGGAGGGTTCTACGAGCAGTACTTC
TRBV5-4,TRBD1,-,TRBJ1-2,CASSLDPIGTGFGYTF,TGTGCCAGCAGCTTGGATCCCATCGGGACAGGGTTTGGCTACACCTTC
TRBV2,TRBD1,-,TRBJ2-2,CASSRGQGWTGELFF,TGTGCCAGCAGTCGGGGACAGGGCTGGACCGGGGAGCTGTTTTTT
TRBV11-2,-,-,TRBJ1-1,CASSLYGANTEAFF,TGTGCCAGCAGCTTATATGGGGCGAACACTGAAGCTTTCTTT
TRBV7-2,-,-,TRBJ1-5,CASSLAVYSNQPQHF,TGTGCCAGCAGCTTAGCTGTTTATAGCAATCAGCCCCAGCATTTT
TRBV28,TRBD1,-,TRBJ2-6,CASSFLFGTDNVLTF,TGTGCCAGCAGTTTTCTATTCGGGACAGACAACGTCCTGACTTTC
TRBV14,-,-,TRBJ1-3,CASSQGRQGAGGTIYF,TGTGCCAGCAGCCAGGGGAGACAAGGAGCGGGGGGCACCATATATTTT
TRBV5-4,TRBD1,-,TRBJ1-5,CASSLGGGQGHQPQHF,TGTGCCAGCAGCTTGGGCGGAGGACAGGGACATCAGCCCCAGCATTTT
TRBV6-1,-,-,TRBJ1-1,CASSEAAGTMNTEAFF,TGTGCCAGCAGTGAAGCGGCAGGGACAATGAACACTGAAGCTTTCTTT
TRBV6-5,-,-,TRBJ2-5,CASSYSGAQETQYF,TGTGCCAGCAGTTACAGCGGCGCACAAGAGACCCAGTACTTC
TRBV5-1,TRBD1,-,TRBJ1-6,CASSLTRQGSYNSPLHF,TGCGCCAGCAGCCTCACCCGACAGGGCTCCTATAATTCACCCCTCCACTTT
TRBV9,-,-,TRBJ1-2,CASSVVAGNYGYTF,TGTGCCAGCAGCGTAGTAGCCGGAAACTATGGCTACACCTTC
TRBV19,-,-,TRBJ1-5,CATRESNQPQHF,TGTGCCACCCGGGAGAGCAATCAGCCCCAGCATTTT
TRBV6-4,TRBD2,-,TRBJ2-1,CASSERLAGGNEQFF,TGTGCCAGCAGTGAACGGCTAGCGGGAGGGAATGAGCAGTTCTTC
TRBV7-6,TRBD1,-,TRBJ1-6,CASSLKGTGDFNSPLHF,TGTGCCAGCAGCTTAAAGGGGACAGGGGATTTCAATTCACCCCTCCACTTT
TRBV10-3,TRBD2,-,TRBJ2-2,CAIMGGGTGELFF,TGTGCCATCATGGGCGGGGGCACCGGGGAGCTGTTTTTT
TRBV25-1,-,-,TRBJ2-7,CASSPLGQGLYEQYF,TGTGCCAGCAGTCCCCTTGGGCAGGGTCTCTACGAGCAGTACTTC
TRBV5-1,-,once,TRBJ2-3,CASRLPVQGNADTQYF,TGCGCCAGCAGACTCCCCGTGCAGGGAAACGCAGATACGCAGTATTTT
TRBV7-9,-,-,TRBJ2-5,CASNRASAGETQYF,TGTGCCAGCAACCGGGCGTCCGCGGGGGAGACCCAGTACTTC
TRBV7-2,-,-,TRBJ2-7,CASSPAGNRSYEQYF,TGTGCCAGCAGCCCCGCTGGCAACCGCTCCTACGAGCAGTACTTC
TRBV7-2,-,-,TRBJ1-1,CASRAQRQFGEAFF,TGTGCCAGCAGGGCCCAGAGACAGTTCGGGGAAGCTTTCTTT